One and the same sample provided the 23 T cell receptor beta chains below, sequenced in a study of graft-versus-host responses after intestinal transplantation. Sequencing used immunoSEQ multiplex PCR; TCRdb keeps in-frame clones, though not all of them. The data show over 65,000 clones, roughly 90% seen once. The specimen was PBMCs, collected 98 days after intestinal transplantation. The receptors were gathered from a human patient who received an intestinal transplant, so some T cells may come from the graft donor.

The chain joins TRBV5-1 to TRBJ2-7; tentatively, D is TRBD1 (6 bases). Deletions cut 0 bases from V and 1 base from J, with 8 bases between. The CDR3 covers 14 residues. Germline loops: CDR1 SGHRS, CDR2 YFSETQ. The CDR3 nucleotides are TGCGCCAGCAGCTTGGGGACAGCTTCCTACGAGCAGTACTTC. This gives the protein CASSLGTASYEQYF.

V and J are TRBV6-5 and TRBJ2-3; D remains unclear. V gave up 1 base and J gave up 2 bases, with 4 bases separating them. The CDR3 is 13 amino acids. Germline V gene data show CDR1 as MNHEY and CDR2 as SVGAGI. The CDR3 is CASSYWPTDTQYF. CDR3 coding DNA: TGTGCCAGCAGTTACTGGCCCACAGATACGCAGTATTTT.

CDR3 bases: TGCGCCAGCAGCCACCCAAGGAGGGGACAACTCCCCATCTACGAGCAGTACTTC. This encodes CASSHPRRGQLPIYEQYF. V usage is TRBV4-1 and J usage is TRBJ2-7; D could derive from TRBD1 or TRBD2 (6 bases each). V dropped 3 bases and J dropped 3 bases, with 24 bases sitting between them. Germline V gene lookup returns CDR1 MGHRA and CDR2 YSYEKL. The length of the CDR3 is 18 residues.

The genes are TRBV4-3 and TRBJ2-7; 9 nucleotides line up with TRBD2. CDR1 LGHNA and CDR2 YSLEER come from the germline V gene. The CDR3 is made up of 16 amino acids. The ends lost 1 base at V and 4 bases at J; junction bases unmatched: 8. The CDR3 DNA is TGCGCCAGCAGCCAAGGCGCGGGGGGGGAAGCTTACGAGCAGTACTTC. This translates into CASSQGAGGEAYEQYF.

The V and J genes are TRBV29-1 and TRBJ2-7; the match to TRBD2 covers 8 bases. Per germline, CDR1 SQVTM and CDR2 ANQGSEA. The trim removed 0 bases at V and 3 bases at J, leaving 4 bases unmatched. This CDR3 comprises 14 residues. As DNA, the CDR3 is TGCAGCGTTGAAGAACCCGGGACTAGCTACGAGCAGTACTTC. This gives the protein CSVEEPGTSYEQYF.

The CDR3 DNA reads TGTGCCAGCAGTTCCGAATTCACAGATACGCAGTATTTT. Translating gives CASSSEFTDTQYF. The chain is built from TRBV27 and TRBJ2-3; D not certain. Trimming took 4 bases from V and 2 from J, leaving 7 bases between them. The length of the CDR3 is 13 residues. Germline V gene data show CDR1 as MNHEY and CDR2 as SMNVEV (reference sequence).

In this sample, this clone turned up once. The CDR3 reads CASSLGKNYEQYF. CDR3 sequence (DNA): TGTGCCAGCAGTTTGGGGAAAAACTACGAGCAGTACTTC. J is TRBJ2-7 and V is TRBV27; no clear D gene. V was shortened by 3 bases and J by 3 bases, with 9 bases between the two germline ends. This CDR3 has 13 amino acids. The V gene's germline CDR1 is MNHEY and CDR2 SMNVEV (reference sequence).

The chain has TRBV4-1 and TRBJ2-5, with 8 bases lining up with TRBD2. CDR3 length equals 16 residues. CDR1 is MGHRA, CDR2 YSYEKL, per germline. Trimming removed 3 bases from V and 5 bases from J; junction bases left unmatched: 11. As DNA, the CDR3 is TGCGCCAGCAGCCAGAGAATCCAGCGGGAGTATGAGACCCAGTACTTC. Translated: CASSQRIQREYETQYF.

The chain employs TRBV7-3 and TRBJ2-2; D possibly matches TRBD1 or TRBD2 (5 bases each). The CDR3 loop spans 15 amino acids. The germline V gene encodes CDR1 SGHTA and CDR2 FQGTGA. The V and J ends lost 5 bases and 7 bases respectively, with 17 bases between them. As DNA, the CDR3 is TGTGCCAGCAGCCCCCGGGACGTAGCAGGCGGGGAGCTGTTTTTT. This codes for CASSPRDVAGGELFF.

This CDR3 reads CASSLRSTEVYF. For the CDR3, the DNA is TGTGCCAGCAGCCTAAGATCGACGGAGGTATACTTC. The chain recombines TRBV7-2 with TRBJ2-5, with D tentatively TRBD2 (5 bases). The V end lost 5 bases, the J end lost 14 bases, and 18 bases lay between the germline ends. In germline, CDR1 is SGHTA, CDR2 FQGNSA. This CDR3 is 12 amino acids long.

This sequence joins TRBV7-3 and TRBJ2-7; TRBD2 matches at 8 bases. The junction had 8 bases not matched to a gene; V was cut back by 1 base and J by 6 bases. Germline CDR1 and CDR2: SGHTA and FQGTGA. The CDR3 is 15 amino acids. Written as DNA, the CDR3 is TGTGCCAGCAGCTTAAAAGCGGGAGAAGTTAGCGAGCAGTACTTC. Translation: CASSLKAGEVSEQYF.

The chain recombines TRBV29-1 with TRBJ1-4; 7 bases fit TRBD1. This CDR3 is built from 14 residues. Trimming cost V 4 bases and J 6 bases; bases outside gene matches: 8. Germline CDR1 and CDR2: SQVTM and ANQGSEA. CDR3 amino acids: CSVGSDRADEKLFF. The CDR3 nucleotides are TGCAGCGTTGGATCCGACAGGGCGGATGAAAAACTGTTTTTT.

V usage is TRBV6-6 and J usage is TRBJ1-5; D might be TRBD1 (6 bases). Germline CDR1 and CDR2: MNHNY and SVGAGI (reference sequence). Trimming removed 2 bases at V and 5 bases at J, with 10 bases between. CDR3 length: 14 residues. The CDR3: CASSYRGTYQPQHF. DNA for the CDR3: TGTGCCAGCAGTTACAGGGGGACCTATCAGCCCCAGCATTTT.

In this sample, this clone is medium-sized. V is TRBV2 and J is TRBJ2-7; no firm D call. CDR1 SNHLY and CDR2 FYNNEI come from the germline V gene. This CDR3 spans 12 amino acids. V shed 7 bases and J shed 1 base, with 8 bases lying between them. This chain's CDR3 is CASNRVSYEQYF. The CDR3 DNA follows: TGTGCCAGCAATAGGGTATCCTACGAGCAGTACTTC.

V gene TRBV9 combines with J gene TRBJ2-3; 15 bases match TRBD2. The CDR3 runs 17 residues. Germline loops: CDR1 SGDLS, CDR2 YYNGEE. Germline trimming cut 0 bases from V and 4 bases from J; bases unmatched to any gene: 3. CDR3 protein: CASSVGTSGGAADTQYF. DNA for the CDR3: TGTGCCAGCAGCGTAGGGACTAGCGGGGGGGCAGCAGATACGCAGTATTTT. Variable domain in full (rest from reference TRBV9 and TRBJ2-3): DSGVTQTPKHLITATGQRVTLRCSPRSGDLSVYWYQQSLDQGLQFLIQYYNGEERAKGNILERFSAQQFPDLHSELNLSSLELGDSALYFCASSVGTSGGAADTQYFGPGTRLTVL.

The genes are TRBV6-4 and TRBJ2-5; D is possibly TRBD2 (7 bases). The J call is in doubt because the DNA end fits TRBJ2-7 better. CDR1 and CDR2 (germline): MRHNA, SNTAGT. This CDR3 spans 16 amino acids. The CDR3: CASAGRTGRGSYEQYF. The DNA for the CDR3 is TGTGCCAGCGCCGGGAGAACAGGGAGGGGCTCCTACGAGCAGTACTTC.

The chain employs TRBV5-4 and TRBJ2-1; D may be TRBD2 (6 bases). With 0 bases removed from V and 9 bases from J, the gap between germline ends came to 13 bases. From germline, CDR1 is SGHNT and CDR2 YYREEE (reference sequence). The CDR3 contains 14 residues. The CDR3 protein is CASSLAAALAEQFF. The CDR3 DNA is TGTGCCAGCAGCTTGGCCGCTGCACTAGCTGAGCAGTTCTTC.

V and J are TRBV28 and TRBJ1-1, with D possibly matching TRBD1 (5 bases). V shed 4 bases and J shed 4 bases, with 13 bases lying between them. Germline CDR1 MDHEN, CDR2 SYDVKM. This CDR3 is built from 14 residues. In DNA, the CDR3 is TGTGCCAGCAGTTCCGTTGCAAGGGGCACTGAAGCTTTCTTT. Residues: CASSSVARGTEAFF. Variable domain in full (rest from reference TRBV28 and TRBJ1-1): DVKVTQSSRYLVKRTGEKVFLECVQDMDHENMFWYRQDPGLGLRLIYFSYDVKMKEKGDIPEGYSVSREKKERFSLILESASTNQTSMYLCASSSVARGTEAFFGQGTRLTVV.

V gene TRBV28 combines with J gene TRBJ2-3; 11 bases line up with TRBD2. CDR1 MDHEN and CDR2 SYDVKM come from the germline V gene. With 4 bases clipped from V and 5 bases from J, the junction kept 8 bases outside the gene matches. The length of the CDR3 is 16 residues. CDR3 nucleotides: TGTGCCAGCAGTTCGCCTTCGGGACTAGCGGTAGATACGCAGTATTTT. This codes for CASSSPSGLAVDTQYF.

The chain links TRBV4-1 to TRBJ2-4; no firm D call. The V gene's germline CDR1 is MGHRA and CDR2 YSYEKL. The CDR3 runs to 14 residues. V was shortened by 1 base and J by 0 bases, with 4 bases between the two germline ends. The CDR3 region has the DNA TGCGCCAGCAGCCAAGGGTTAGCCAAAAACATTCAGTACTTC. Protein: CASSQGLAKNIQYF.

This chain connects TRBV27 to TRBJ2-3; TRBD2 agrees at 9 bases. The germline V gene has CDR1 MNHEY and CDR2 SMNVEV (reference sequence). V trimming: 4 bases; J trimming: 9 bases; junction bases outside the gene matches: 20. This CDR3 comprises 18 residues. The CDR3, as DNA: TGTGCCAGCAGTTCAGACCCCGGACTAGCGAATTATTGGGCGACGCAGTATTTT. Its protein product is CASSSDPGLANYWATQYF.

The CDR3: CASSPRSYEQYF. CDR3 DNA: TGTGCCAGCAGCCCCCGCTCCTACGAGCAGTACTTC. This sequence joins TRBV13 and TRBJ2-7, with unresolved D. This CDR3 region has 12 residues. Between the trimmed V and J ends, which lost 5 bases and 0 bases, there was a span of 5 bases. Germline assignment: CDR1 PRHDT and CDR2 FYEKMQ (reference sequence). Full variable domain (remainder filled in from reference TRBV13 and TRBJ2-7): AAGVIQSPRHLIKEKRETATLKCYPIPRHDTVYWYQQGPGQDPQFLISFYEKMQSDKGSIPDRFSAQQFSDYHSELNMSSLELGDSALYFCASSPRSYEQYFGPGTRLTVT.

The chain has TRBV7-6 and TRBJ2-3; 10 positions agree with TRBD2. This CDR3 spans 20 amino acids. With V trimmed by 5 bases and J by 4 bases, 21 bases remained unmatched. Germline assignment: CDR1 SGHVS and CDR2 FNYEAQ. The CDR3 loop is CASSPRSWASGSNDADTQYF. CDR3 nucleotide sequence: TGTGCCAGCAGCCCTAGGAGCTGGGCTAGCGGGAGTAATGATGCAGATACGCAGTATTTT.